Below are 18 T cell receptor beta chains sequenced from a single sample in a study of blood T cell repertoires in COVID-19. The table came from immunoSEQ multiplex PCR; TCRdb's copy has only in-frame clones and leaves some out. The table lists about 62,000 clones, 76% of them singletons. Sequencing was carried out using peripheral blood. The origin of the receptors is a woman in her fifties or sixties with active or convalescent COVID-19.

V is TRBV29-1 and J is TRBJ2-3; the D gene is possibly TRBD2 (6 bases). This CDR3 spans 14 amino acids. Germline V CDR1 and CDR2: SQVTM, ANQGSEA. With 4 bases removed from V and 0 bases from J, the gap between germline ends came to 11 bases. The CDR3 loop is CSVGSGTSTDTQYF. CDR3 DNA: TGCAGCGTTGGGTCCGGGACTAGCACAGATACGCAGTATTTT.

The V gene is TRBV6-2 or TRBV6-3, the J gene TRBJ1-5, with D unresolved. The V end was cut by 2 bases, the J end by 6 bases, with 14 bases between. Germline V lookup: CDR1 MNHEY, CDR2 SVGEGT. CDR3 length: 15 residues. CDR3 DNA: TGTGCCAGCAGTTACGCTACGGCCTGGAGTCAGCCCCAGCATTTT. It encodes CASSYATAWSQPQHF.

This clone was detected a few times. The chain employs TRBV2 and TRBJ1-1; D possibly corresponds to TRBD1 (5 bases). The CDR3 runs to 14 residues. The V end was cut by 6 bases, the J end by 5 bases, with 16 bases between. The germline gives CDR1 SNHLY, CDR2 FYNNEI. CDR3 residues: CASREIREGTEAFF. The CDR3 nucleotides are TGTGCCAGCAGGGAAATCAGGGAAGGGACTGAAGCTTTCTTT.

The chain has TRBV3-1 (or the pseudogene TRBV3-2) and TRBJ2-2; 8 nucleotides match TRBD2. Trimming cost V 4 bases and J 5 bases; bases outside gene matches: 18. Germline CDR1 reads LGHDT; CDR2 reads YNNKEL (reference sequence). The CDR3 contains 19 residues. CDR3 residues: CASSLPVASGCYGTGELFF. The CDR3 coding sequence is TGTGCCAGCAGCCTACCTGTGGCTAGCGGGTGCTATGGGACCGGGGAGCTGTTTTTT.

This clone showed up just once. The CDR3 DNA is TGTGCCAGCAATGTGAGTCCCTACAATGAGCAGTTCTTC. Translated, it gives CASNVSPYNEQFF. The chain couples TRBV6-5 to TRBJ2-1, with D hard to call. Trimming cost V 7 bases and J 2 bases, with 9 bases left between them. Germline CDR1 MNHEY, CDR2 SVGAGI. The CDR3 loop spans 13 amino acids.

The chain is built from TRBV30 and TRBJ1-2, with TRBD1 matching 8 bases. V shed 5 bases and J 4 bases; nucleotides not matched to a gene: 6. This CDR3 comprises 13 residues. Germline CDR1 and CDR2: GTSNPN and SVGIG (reference sequence). CDR3 region: CAWARQGLYGYTF. For the CDR3, the DNA is TGTGCCTGGGCCCGACAGGGGCTCTATGGCTACACCTTC.

This clone is classed as medium-sized (0.01 to 0.1%). This chain uses TRBV9 with TRBJ1-5; no firm D call. The CDR3 sequence is 13 residues long. V lost 6 bases and J lost 1, with 8 bases in between. Germline lookup yields CDR1 SGDLS and CDR2 YYNGEE. CDR3 nucleotides: TGTGCCAGCACCGGTCCGAGCAATCAGCCCCAGCATTTT. This codes for CASTGPSNQPQHF.

The chain links TRBV19 to TRBJ2-2, with D possibly being TRBD1 (5 bases). There are 16 residues in the CDR3. V was cut by 5 bases and J by 2 bases, with 15 bases left in between. The germline V gene has CDR1 LNHDA and CDR2 SQIVND (reference sequence). DNA for the CDR3: TGTGCCAGTAGTCTTCAGGGAACTTCCAACACCGGGGAGCTGTTTTTT. Encoded protein: CASSLQGTSNTGELFF.

The V call is TRBV13, the J call TRBJ2-1, with D hard to call. Germline values: CDR1 PRHDT, CDR2 FYEKMQ (reference sequence). CDR3 length equals 12 residues. The ends were cut back, 5 bases at V and 8 bases at J, with 10 bases in the middle. The CDR3 region is CASSRGVHEQFF. As DNA, the CDR3 is TGTGCCAGCAGCCGCGGAGTCCATGAGCAGTTCTTC.

The CDR3 bases are TGTGCCAGCAGTCCATCCGACAGGAATTATGGCTACACCTTC. Translated: CASSPSDRNYGYTF. The chain couples TRBV6-2 or TRBV6-3 to TRBJ1-2; tentatively, D is TRBD1 (6 bases). V was clipped by 5 bases and J by 5 bases, with 15 bases between them. Germline CDR1 is MNHEY and CDR2 is SVGEGT. The CDR3 spans 14 residues.

This rearrangement joins TRBV21-1 to TRBJ2-2; the table calls TRBD1, which could not be checked here. TRBV21-1 is flagged as a pseudogene. The CDR3 covers 17 residues. Here the CDR3 DNA reads TGTGCCAGCAGCAAACAGGGACAGGGGACTAACACCGGGGAGCTGTTTTTT. Its translation is CASSKQGQGTNTGELFF.

V usage is TRBV19 and J usage is TRBJ1-1; possible D gene TRBD1, 5 bases. Germline values: CDR1 LNHDA, CDR2 SQIVND (reference sequence). V was cut by 4 bases and J by 1 base, with 10 bases left in between. The CDR3 covers 14 residues. The CDR3 sequence is CASSTGLANTEAFF. For the CDR3, the DNA is TGTGCCAGTAGTACGGGACTCGCGAACACTGAAGCTTTCTTT.

This clone has more than one count but fewer than ten. The chain has TRBV3-1 (or the pseudogene TRBV3-2) and TRBJ2-3, with D tentatively TRBD2 (6 bases). The length of the CDR3 is 17 residues. CDR1 LGHDT and CDR2 YNNKEL come from the germline V gene (reference sequence). Trimming stripped 0 bases from V and 4 bases from J, with 17 bases between. CDR3: CASSQDPAGLGSDTQYF. The CDR3 nucleotides read TGTGCCAGCAGCCAAGACCCTGCGGGACTTGGATCAGATACGCAGTATTTT.

The chain uses TRBV5-4 and TRBJ1-1; no clear D. The V and J ends lost 4 bases and 0 bases respectively, with 13 bases between them. CDR1 SGHNT and CDR2 YYREEE come from the germline V gene (reference sequence). CDR3 length: 15 amino acids. CDR3 loop: CASSPLGGMNTEAFF. The DNA of the CDR3 is TGTGCCAGCAGCCCCTTAGGAGGAATGAACACTGAAGCTTTCTTT.

The chain recombines TRBV27 with TRBJ2-2; 11 bases line up with TRBD2. With V trimmed by 10 bases and J by 0 bases, 7 bases remained unmatched. The CDR3 covers 16 residues. The germline gives CDR1 MNHEY, CDR2 SMNVEV (reference sequence). CDR3 residues: CATGPSGRTNTGELFF. The CDR3 DNA follows: TGTGCCACCGGCCCTAGCGGGAGGACGAACACCGGGGAGCTGTTTTTT.

This clone has just a few counts. This sequence joins TRBV7-9 and TRBJ2-7, with TRBD1 identical over 9 bases. The germline CDR1 and CDR2 sequences are SEHNR and FQNEAQ (reference sequence). J lost 6 bases, V lost 5 bases, and 14 bases had no gene match. The CDR3 is 16 amino acids. In nucleotides, the CDR3 is TGTGCCAGCAGCCCCCCCGGTCGGACAGGGGTTGCCGAGCAGTACTTC. This translates into CASSPPGRTGVAEQYF.

The chain employs TRBV19 and TRBJ2-3; D remains ambiguous. The CDR3 has 15 amino acids. Germline V CDR1 and CDR2: LNHDA, SQIVND (reference sequence). V was trimmed by 5 bases and J by 2 bases, leaving 14 bases between them. The CDR3 loop is CASSARLSPTDTQYF. In DNA form, the CDR3 reads TGTGCCAGTAGTGCTAGACTCTCTCCCACAGATACGCAGTATTTT.

This chain links TRBV6-2 or TRBV6-3 with TRBJ2-2, with TRBD2 identical over 9 bases. Unmatched junction bases numbered 3, after V lost 6 bases and J lost 4 bases. This CDR3 spans 14 amino acids. Per the germline V gene, CDR1 is MNHEY and CDR2 is SVGEGT. The CDR3 region has the DNA TGTGCCAGCAGCGCGGGACTAGCCACCGGGGAGCTGTTTTTT. Its translation: CASSAGLATGELFF.